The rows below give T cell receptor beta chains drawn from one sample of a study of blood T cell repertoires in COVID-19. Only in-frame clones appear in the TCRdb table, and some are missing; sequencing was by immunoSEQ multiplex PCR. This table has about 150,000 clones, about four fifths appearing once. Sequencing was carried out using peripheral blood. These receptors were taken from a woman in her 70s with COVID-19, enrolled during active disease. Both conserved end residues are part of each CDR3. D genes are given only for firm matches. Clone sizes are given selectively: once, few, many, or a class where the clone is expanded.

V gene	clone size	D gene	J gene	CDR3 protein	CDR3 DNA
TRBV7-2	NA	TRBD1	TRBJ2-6	CASSLAGQGTRANVLTF	TGTGCCAGCAGCTTAGCGGGACAGGGAACTCGGGCCAACGTCCTGACTTTC
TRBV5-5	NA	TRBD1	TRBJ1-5	CASSTGPGQVQPQHF	TGTGCCAGCAGCACCGGACCGGGACAGGTTCAGCCCCAGCATTTT
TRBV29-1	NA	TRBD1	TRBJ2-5	CSVQGDSKTQYF	TGCAGCGTGCAGGGGGATAGTAAGACCCAGTACTTC
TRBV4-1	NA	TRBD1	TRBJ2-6	CASSRLHGQGLPGSGANVLTF	TGCGCCAGCAGCCGATTACACGGACAGGGGCTCCCAGGCTCTGGGGCCAACGTCCTGACTTTC
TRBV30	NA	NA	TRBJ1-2	CAWTPGYGYTF	TGTGCCTGGACCCCGGGCTATGGCTACACCTTC
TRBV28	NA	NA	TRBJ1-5	CASSLQRGGYQPQHF	TGTGCCAGCAGTTTACAGAGGGGGGGCTATCAGCCCCAGCATTTT
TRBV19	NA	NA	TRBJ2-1	CASSSYNEQFF	TGTGCCAGCTCCTCCTACAATGAGCAGTTCTTC
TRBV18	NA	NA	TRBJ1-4	CASSPGHPATNEKLFF	TGTGCCAGCTCACCTGGACATCCGGCAACTAATGAAAAACTGTTTTTT
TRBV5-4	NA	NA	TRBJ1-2	CASSSQGGYTF	TGTGCCAGCAGCTCCCAGGGGGGCTACACCTTC
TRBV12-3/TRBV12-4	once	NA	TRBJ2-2	CASSLAAPGELFF	TGTGCCAGCAGTTTGGCTGCCCCCGGGGAGCTGTTTTTT
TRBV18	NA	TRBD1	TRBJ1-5	CASSPQTGRNQPQHF	TGTGCCAGCTCACCCCAGACAGGGCGCAATCAGCCCCAGCATTTT
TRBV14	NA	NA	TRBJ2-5	CASSPPREETQYF	TGTGCCAGCAGCCCCCCGCGGGAAGAGACCCAGTACTTC
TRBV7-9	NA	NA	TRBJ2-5	CASSLRGETQYF	TGTGCCAGCAGCTTGCGAGGAGAGACCCAGTACTTC
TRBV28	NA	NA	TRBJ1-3	CASKPQGPFSGNTIYF	TGTGCCAGCAAACCACAGGGTCCCTTCTCTGGAAACACCATATATTTT
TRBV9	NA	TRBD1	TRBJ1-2	CASSVRDRGGELYGYTF	TGTGCCAGCAGCGTAAGGGACAGGGGAGGGGAATTATATGGCTACACCTTC
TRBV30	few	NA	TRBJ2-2	CASTLEGATNTGELFF	TGTGCCTCCACCTTAGAAGGGGCAACGAACACCGGGGAGCTGTTTTTT
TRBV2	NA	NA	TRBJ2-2	CASRIGASTGELFF	TGTGCCAGCAGAATCGGAGCCTCCACCGGGGAGCTGTTTTTT
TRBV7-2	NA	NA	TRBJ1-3	CASSLGSGAGNTIYF	TGTGCCAGCAGCTTAGGTTCAGGGGCTGGAAACACCATATATTTT